This T cell receptor beta chain originates from a study of response to subunit inactivated influenza vaccine. Many counts were recorded for this clonotype. What it recognizes is unknown. TCRdb re-called the RT-PCR reads with MiXCR, one entry per CDR3 protein. This table has 500,000 to 550,000 distinct CDR3 sequences, roughly a quarter appearing once. Study-level findings and limits: The authors proposed limited new T cell recruitment per seasonal influenza vaccination.

These same data were also listed under a study on T cells expressing NK-cell markers. As reported in that work: UMI-tagged 5'RACE template switching yielded the TCR beta cDNA. Sequenced donors, eight in total, included seven who were HCMV-seropositive and one who was seronegative. A few of the donors also had these clonotypes leading their CD3+CD56-NKG2C+ fraction.

This clonotype was obtained from a man between 45 and 60 years old who received an inactivated influenza vaccine. Sequenced material: CD4+ T cells sorted from PBMCs, taken 11 to 12 days after vaccination.

Here the CDR3 reads CASSFAGNTEAFF. In nucleotides, the CDR3 is TGTGCCAGCAGCTTTGCGGGGAACACTGAAGCTTTCTTT. This rearrangement joins TRBV5-5 to TRBJ1-1; D not resolved. The CDR3 loop spans 13 amino acids. V shed 2 bases and J shed 1 base, with 6 bases lying between them. Looked up from germline, CDR1 is SGHKS and CDR2 is YYEKEE (reference sequence).